This T cell receptor beta chain was found in a study of blood T cell repertoires in COVID-19 (dated by TCRdb to the early 2020s). For the wider study: Collaborator samples came from the United States, Italy and Spain and covered acute and convalescent phases of COVID-19. The prospective study material was composed of cDNA or gDNA derived from T cells, B-cell-depleted T cells, or PBMCs. The dataset comprised deeply sampled blood TCRbeta repertoires from subjects exposed to, actively infected with, or recovered from COVID-19. The repertoires were released in a freely available public database intended as a resource for research on the immune response to SARS-CoV-2. Samples came from the ongoing ImmuneRACE study (first 160 participants) plus 1,254 subjects from 6 global collaborators. Sample metadata almost always included a de-identified subject ID, COVID-19 status, age in years and sex. Where available, HLA class I and class II types were taken from metadata supplied by the sample provider and were not determined by assay-based typing. Results and caveats for the whole study, not just this receptor: How much clinical and demographic metadata was included differed by source and by participant, and the metadata was provided uncurated.

TCRbeta CDR3 regions were amplified from genomic DNA by means of the immunoSEQ Assay, a bias-controlled multiplex PCR. The authors processed their data as follows. The number of nucleated cells in each sample was estimated by amplification of reference gene primers within the assay. To quantify the absolute abundance of each unique TCRbeta CDR3 rearrangement, sequence reads were collapsed and filtered. For each sample, productive Simpson clonality was calculated as the square root of Simpson's diversity index across productive rearrangements. Not all clones reach the TCRdb copy of this immuneACCESS table, which keeps in-frame sequences only. Checked studies attribute under half of the gap to unresolved V genes and leave the rest unexplained. V, J and clone size are taken as reported in that table, and D and trimming were inferred from the DNA itself. The sample table holds over 150,000 clones, of which 90% were seen once. The ten largest make up around 0.53% of the sample.

Each collaborating institution followed its own protocols to collect whole blood in K2EDTA tubes. For TCRbeta analysis, collaborators shipped samples in one of three forms: frozen whole blood, isolated PBMCs, or DNA extracted from either of those sample types. This clone came up once. Its antigen is not yet known. There are no base qualities to consult, and no much larger clone falls within one base. CDR1 and CDR2 are drawn from the germline V gene: SGHDT, YYEEEE. Between the V and J ends, shortened by 0 bases and 2 bases respectively, the junction contains 8 bases. Including the terminal cysteine and phenylalanine, the CDR3 comprises 15 residues. The CDR3 DNA has 45 bases and is translated from base 1.

The rearrangement joined TRBV5-6 to TRBJ1-4, with the D gene not confidently named. This receptor was obtained from a man aged 45-60 years with acute or convalescent COVID-19. The sequencing input was peripheral blood. In nucleotide form, the sequence is TGTGCCAGCAGCTTGGTTACAAACACTAATGAAAAACTGTTTTTT. Translated, it reads CASSLVTNTNEKLFF.